This TCR beta chain was recorded in a study of early T cells in non-severe SARS-CoV-2 infection. The CDR3 extends over 14 amino acids. Trimming took off 1 base at V and 8 bases at J, with 14 bases between the two ends. As part of library construction, unique molecular identifiers were attached to individual cDNA molecules. MiXCR, applied by TCRdb to the 5' RACE reads, yields one record per CDR3 protein. The repertoire includes 55,000 to 85,000 distinct CDR3 sequences, 10% of them detected once, and about a sixth sits in the top ten. V and J are TRBV12-3 or TRBV12-4 and TRBJ1-2; D is uncertain. Material: whole blood, obtained at baseline. The TCR was taken from an adult who was a healthcare worker with PCR-confirmed SARS-CoV-2 infection or an uninfected control (not recorded which). CDR3 loop: CASSLDHMILGYTF. As DNA, the CDR3 is TGTGCCAGCAGTTTAGACCACATGATACTCGGCTACACCTTC.